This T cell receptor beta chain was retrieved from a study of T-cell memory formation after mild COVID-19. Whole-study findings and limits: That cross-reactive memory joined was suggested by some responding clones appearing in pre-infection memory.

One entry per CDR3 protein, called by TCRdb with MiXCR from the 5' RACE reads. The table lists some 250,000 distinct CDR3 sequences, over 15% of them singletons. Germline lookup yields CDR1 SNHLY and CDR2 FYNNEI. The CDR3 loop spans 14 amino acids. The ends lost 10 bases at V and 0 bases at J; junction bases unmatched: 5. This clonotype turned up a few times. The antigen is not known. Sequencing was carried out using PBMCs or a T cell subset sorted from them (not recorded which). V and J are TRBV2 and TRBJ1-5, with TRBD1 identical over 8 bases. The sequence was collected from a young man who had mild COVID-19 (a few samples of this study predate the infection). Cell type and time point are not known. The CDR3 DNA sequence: TGTGCCACCAGACAGGGGAATAGCAATCAGCCCCAGCATTTT. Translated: CATRQGNSNQPQHF.